These T cell receptor beta chains were read from a single sample in a study of shared T cell receptors in the human thymus. Repertoires were generated with immunoSEQ multiplex PCR, while TCRdb's copy carries only in-frame clones and drops some. This repertoire shows 700,000 to 750,000 clones, approximately 85% found once; its top ten account for roughly 0.01%. The same data also went into a second study, on human thymus T cells.

Material: thymocytes. These receptors all come from a girl in the first two years of life with a congenital heart defect. Each CDR3 is given with its conserved first and last residue. Each record gives: D gene, clone size, V gene, J gene, CDR3 DNA, CDR3 protein. D genes are given only for firm matches. Where a row states a size, it is once, few, many or the class of an expanded clone; other rows omit it.

>-|-|TRBV30|TRBJ2-4
TGTGCCTGGAGGGAGGGGCCGCTAGCCAAAAACATTCAGTACTTC
CAWREGPLAKNIQYF
>-|-|TRBV6-7|TRBJ1-5
TGTGCCAGCAGTTTCGGAGGCCAGCCCCAGCATTTT
CASSFGGQPQHF
>TRBD1|-|TRBV9|TRBJ1-1
TGTGCCAGCAGCGCCGACAGGGGACAAATGAACACTGAAGCTTTCTTT
CASSADRGQMNTEAFF
>-|-|TRBV28|TRBJ1-1
TGTGCCAGCCTACTGGGCGGCAGGGGAAACACTGAAGCTTTCTTT
CASLLGGRGNTEAFF
>-|-|TRBV29-1|TRBJ1-1
TGCAGCGTCGACAGGTTCAGGGGTCCCCTAGCAACTTTCTTT
CSVDRFRGPLATFF
>TRBD2|-|TRBV27|TRBJ2-3
TGTGCCAGCAGTTTATCCTCAGGACTAGCGGCGCATACGCAGTATTTT
CASSLSSGLAAHTQYF
>-|-|TRBV6-1|TRBJ1-2
TGTGCCAGCAGTGAACACAATTATGGCTACACCTTC
CASSEHNYGYTF
>TRBD1|-|TRBV28|TRBJ1-6
TGTGCCAGCAGTTTAGATCAGGGGGTAGAATCACCCCTCCACTTT
CASSLDQGVESPLHF
>TRBD1|once|TRBV9|TRBJ1-1
TGTGCCAGCAGCGCATCCCGGGACAGGGAAGTTTTCTTT
CASSASRDREVFF
>TRBD1|-|TRBV7-9|TRBJ2-1
TGTGCCAGCAGCTTAAGGGACAGGGGATACAATGAGCAGTTCTTC
CASSLRDRGYNEQFF
>-|few|TRBV6-1|TRBJ2-7
TGTGCCACCGGGCTACAGGAAACCTACGAGCAGTACTTC
CATGLQETYEQYF
>-|-|TRBV19|TRBJ1-2
TGTGCCAGTAGTATGGAGCGGTGGAACTATGGCTACACCTTC
CASSMERWNYGYTF
>-|-|TRBV6-1|TRBJ2-1
TGTGCCAGCAGTGAAACCCCACGGGGGCGTGGGAGGGACAATGAGCAGTTCTTC
CASSETPRGRGRDNEQFF